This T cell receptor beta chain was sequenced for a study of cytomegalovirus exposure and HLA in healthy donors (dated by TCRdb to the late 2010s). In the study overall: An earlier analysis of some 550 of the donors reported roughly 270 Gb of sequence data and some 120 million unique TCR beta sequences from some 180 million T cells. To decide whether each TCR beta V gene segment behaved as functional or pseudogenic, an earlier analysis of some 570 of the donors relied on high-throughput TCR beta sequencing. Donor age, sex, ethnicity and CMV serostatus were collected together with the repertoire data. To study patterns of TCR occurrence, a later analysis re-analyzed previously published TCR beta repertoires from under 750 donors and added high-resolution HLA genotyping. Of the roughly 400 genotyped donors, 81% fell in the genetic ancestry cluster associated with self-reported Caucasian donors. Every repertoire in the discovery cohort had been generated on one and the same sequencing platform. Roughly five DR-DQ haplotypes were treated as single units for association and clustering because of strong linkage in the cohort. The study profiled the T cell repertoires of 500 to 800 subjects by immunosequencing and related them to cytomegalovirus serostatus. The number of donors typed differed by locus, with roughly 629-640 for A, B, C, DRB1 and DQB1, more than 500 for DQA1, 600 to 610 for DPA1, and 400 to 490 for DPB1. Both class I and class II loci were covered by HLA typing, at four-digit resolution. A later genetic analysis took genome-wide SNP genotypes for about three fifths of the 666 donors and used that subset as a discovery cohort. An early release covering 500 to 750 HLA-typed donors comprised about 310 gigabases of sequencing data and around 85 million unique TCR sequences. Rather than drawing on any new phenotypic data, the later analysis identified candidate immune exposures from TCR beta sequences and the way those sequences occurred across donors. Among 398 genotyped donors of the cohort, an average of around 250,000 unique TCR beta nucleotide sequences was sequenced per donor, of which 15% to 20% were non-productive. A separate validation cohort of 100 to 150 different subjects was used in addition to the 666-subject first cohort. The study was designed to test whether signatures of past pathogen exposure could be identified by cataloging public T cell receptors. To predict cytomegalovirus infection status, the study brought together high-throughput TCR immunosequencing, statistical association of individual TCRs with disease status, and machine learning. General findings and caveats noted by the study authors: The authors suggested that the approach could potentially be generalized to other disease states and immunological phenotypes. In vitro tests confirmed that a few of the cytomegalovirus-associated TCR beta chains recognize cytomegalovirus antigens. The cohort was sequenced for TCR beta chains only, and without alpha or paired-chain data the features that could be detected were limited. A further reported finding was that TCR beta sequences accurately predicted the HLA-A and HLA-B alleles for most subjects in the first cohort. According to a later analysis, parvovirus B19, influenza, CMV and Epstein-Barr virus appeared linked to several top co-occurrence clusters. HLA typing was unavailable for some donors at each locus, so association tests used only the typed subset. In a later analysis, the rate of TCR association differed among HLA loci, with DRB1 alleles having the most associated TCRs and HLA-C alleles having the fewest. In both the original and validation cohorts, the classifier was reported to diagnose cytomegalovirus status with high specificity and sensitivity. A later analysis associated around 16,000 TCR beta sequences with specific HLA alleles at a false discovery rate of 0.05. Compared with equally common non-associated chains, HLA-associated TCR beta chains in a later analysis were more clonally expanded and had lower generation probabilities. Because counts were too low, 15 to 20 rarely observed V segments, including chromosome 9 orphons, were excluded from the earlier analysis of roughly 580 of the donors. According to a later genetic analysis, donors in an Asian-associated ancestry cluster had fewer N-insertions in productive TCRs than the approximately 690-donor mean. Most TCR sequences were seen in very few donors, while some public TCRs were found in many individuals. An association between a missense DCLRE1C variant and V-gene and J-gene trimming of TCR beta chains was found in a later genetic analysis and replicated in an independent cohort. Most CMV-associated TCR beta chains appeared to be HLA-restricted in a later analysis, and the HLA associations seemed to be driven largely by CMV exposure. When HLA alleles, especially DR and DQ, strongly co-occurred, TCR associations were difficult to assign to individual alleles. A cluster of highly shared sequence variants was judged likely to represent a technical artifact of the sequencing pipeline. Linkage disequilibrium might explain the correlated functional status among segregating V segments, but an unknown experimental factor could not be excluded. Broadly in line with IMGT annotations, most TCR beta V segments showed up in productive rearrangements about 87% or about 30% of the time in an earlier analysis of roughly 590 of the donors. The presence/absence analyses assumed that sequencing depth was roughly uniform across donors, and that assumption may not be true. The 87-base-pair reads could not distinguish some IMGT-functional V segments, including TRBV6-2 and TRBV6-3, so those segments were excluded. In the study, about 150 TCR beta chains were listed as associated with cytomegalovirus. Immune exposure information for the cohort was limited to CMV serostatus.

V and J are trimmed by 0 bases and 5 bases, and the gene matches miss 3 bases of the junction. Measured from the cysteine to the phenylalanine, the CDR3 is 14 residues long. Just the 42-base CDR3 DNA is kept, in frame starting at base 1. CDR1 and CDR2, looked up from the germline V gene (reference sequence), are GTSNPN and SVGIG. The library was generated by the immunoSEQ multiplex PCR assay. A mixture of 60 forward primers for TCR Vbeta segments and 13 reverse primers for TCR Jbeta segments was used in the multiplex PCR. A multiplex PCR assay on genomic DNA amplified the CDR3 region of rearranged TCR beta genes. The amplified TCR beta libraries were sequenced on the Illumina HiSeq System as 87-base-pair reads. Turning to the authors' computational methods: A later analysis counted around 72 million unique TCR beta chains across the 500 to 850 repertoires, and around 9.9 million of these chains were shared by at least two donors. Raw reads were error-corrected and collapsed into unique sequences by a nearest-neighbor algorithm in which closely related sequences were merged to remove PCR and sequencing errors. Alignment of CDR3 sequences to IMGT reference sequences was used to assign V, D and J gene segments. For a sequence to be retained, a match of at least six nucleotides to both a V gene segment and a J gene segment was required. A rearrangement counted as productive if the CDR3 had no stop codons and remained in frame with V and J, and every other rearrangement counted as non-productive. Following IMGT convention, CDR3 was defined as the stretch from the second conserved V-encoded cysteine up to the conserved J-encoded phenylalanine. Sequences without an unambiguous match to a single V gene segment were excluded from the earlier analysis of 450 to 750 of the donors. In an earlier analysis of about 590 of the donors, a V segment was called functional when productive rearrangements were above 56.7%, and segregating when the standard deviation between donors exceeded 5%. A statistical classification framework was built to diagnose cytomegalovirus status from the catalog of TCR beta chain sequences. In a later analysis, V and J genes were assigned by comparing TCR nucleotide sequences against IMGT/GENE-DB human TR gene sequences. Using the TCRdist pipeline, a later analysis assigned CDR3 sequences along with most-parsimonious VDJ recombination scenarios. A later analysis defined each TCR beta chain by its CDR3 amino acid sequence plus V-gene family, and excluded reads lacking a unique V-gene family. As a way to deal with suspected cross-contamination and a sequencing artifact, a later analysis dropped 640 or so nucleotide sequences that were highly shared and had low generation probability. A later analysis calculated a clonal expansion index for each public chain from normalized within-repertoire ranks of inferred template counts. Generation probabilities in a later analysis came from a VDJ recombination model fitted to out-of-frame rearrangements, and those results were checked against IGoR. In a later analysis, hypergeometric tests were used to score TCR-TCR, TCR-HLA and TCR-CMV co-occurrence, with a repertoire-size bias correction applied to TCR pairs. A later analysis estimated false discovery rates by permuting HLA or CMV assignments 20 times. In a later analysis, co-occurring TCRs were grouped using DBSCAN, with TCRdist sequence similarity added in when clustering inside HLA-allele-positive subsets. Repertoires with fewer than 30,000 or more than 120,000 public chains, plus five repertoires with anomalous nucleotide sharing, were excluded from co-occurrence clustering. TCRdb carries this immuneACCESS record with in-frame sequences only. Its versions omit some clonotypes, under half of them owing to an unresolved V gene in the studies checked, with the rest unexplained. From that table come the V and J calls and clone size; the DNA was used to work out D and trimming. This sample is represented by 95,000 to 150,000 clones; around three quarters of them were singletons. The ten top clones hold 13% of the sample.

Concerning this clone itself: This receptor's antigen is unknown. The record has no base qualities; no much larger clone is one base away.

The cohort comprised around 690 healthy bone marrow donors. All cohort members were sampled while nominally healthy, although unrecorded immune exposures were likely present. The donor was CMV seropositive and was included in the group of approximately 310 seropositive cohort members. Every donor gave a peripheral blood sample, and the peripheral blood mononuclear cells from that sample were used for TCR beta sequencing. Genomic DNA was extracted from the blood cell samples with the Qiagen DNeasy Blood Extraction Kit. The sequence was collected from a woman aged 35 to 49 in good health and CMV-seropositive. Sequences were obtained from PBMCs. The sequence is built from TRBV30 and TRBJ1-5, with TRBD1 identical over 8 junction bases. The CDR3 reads CAWSVSGGHQPQHF. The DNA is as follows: TGTGCCTGGAGTGTGTCAGGGGGCCATCAGCCCCAGCATTTT.